This TCR beta chain was identified in a study of cytomegalovirus exposure and HLA in healthy donors. The germline gives CDR1 MNHEY, CDR2 SVGAGI. This CDR3 contains 13 residues. Trimming took off 5 bases at V and 2 bases at J, with 8 bases between the two ends. Sequencing was performed with immunoSEQ multiplex PCR; in TCRdb, only in-frame clones are kept and a portion is missing. Of approximately 280,000 clones listed, approximately 88% were seen once; the top ten hold approximately 0.95%. The TCR originated in a woman in her late teens or twenties in good health and CMV-seronegative. The sample consisted of PBMCs. The chain couples TRBV6-5 to TRBJ2-3; D is possibly TRBD1 (6 bases). CDR3 loop: CASSDRFTDTQYF. The CDR3 nucleotides are TGTGCCAGCAGTGACAGGTTCACAGATACGCAGTATTTT.